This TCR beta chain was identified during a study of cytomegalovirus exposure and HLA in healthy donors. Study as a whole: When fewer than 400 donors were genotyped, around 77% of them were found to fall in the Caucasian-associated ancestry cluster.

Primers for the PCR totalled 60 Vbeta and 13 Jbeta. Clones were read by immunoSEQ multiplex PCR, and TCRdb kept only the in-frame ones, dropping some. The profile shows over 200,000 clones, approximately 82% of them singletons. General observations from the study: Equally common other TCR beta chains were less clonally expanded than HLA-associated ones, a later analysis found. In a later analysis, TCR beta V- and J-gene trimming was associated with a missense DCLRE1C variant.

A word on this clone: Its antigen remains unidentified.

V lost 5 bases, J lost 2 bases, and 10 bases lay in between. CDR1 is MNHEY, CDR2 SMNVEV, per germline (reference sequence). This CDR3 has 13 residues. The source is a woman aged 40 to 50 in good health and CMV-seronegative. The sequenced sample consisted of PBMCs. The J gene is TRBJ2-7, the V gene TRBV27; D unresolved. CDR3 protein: CASSPGEAYEQYF. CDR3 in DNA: TGTGCCAGCAGTCCCGGAGAGGCCTACGAGCAGTACTTC.